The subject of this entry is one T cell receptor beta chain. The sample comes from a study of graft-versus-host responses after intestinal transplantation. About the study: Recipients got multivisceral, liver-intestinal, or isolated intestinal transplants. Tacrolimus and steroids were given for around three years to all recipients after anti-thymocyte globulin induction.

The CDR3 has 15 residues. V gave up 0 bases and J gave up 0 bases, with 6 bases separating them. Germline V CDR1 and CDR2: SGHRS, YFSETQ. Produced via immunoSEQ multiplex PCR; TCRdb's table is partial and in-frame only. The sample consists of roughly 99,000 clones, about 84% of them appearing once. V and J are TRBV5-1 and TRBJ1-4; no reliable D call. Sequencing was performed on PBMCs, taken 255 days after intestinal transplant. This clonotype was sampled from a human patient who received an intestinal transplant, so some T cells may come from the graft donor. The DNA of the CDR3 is TGCGCCAGCAGCTTGGGTGTAACAACTAATGAAAAACTGTTTTTT. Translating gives CASSLGVTTNEKLFF.